These T cell receptor beta chains were read from a single sample in a study of T cell repertoires in cytomegalovirus infection. TCRdb itself ran the reads through MiXCR, one entry per CDR3 protein. This sample has hundreds of thousands of distinct CDR3 sequences, with more than 30% found just once. The antigens for these receptors are not known. Sequencing was performed on cultured PBMCs, taken from culture after CMV antigen stimulation. The receptors come from a human donor in good health (CMV status not recorded). Some clones in this sample may be carry-over from other donors' samples. Each CDR3 is given with its conserved first and last residue. Fields, in order: D gene, J gene, clone size, V gene, CDR3 DNA, CDR3 protein. D genes are given only for firm matches. Some rows mark clone size as missing; the rest say once, few, many or name a class of expanded clone.

TRBD2 | TRBJ2-5 | few | TRBV7-2 | TGTGCCAGCAGCTTCTCGGGAGGGCCATGGGAGACCCAGTACTTC | CASSFSGGPWETQYF
TRBD2 | TRBJ2-7 | NA | TRBV29-1 | TGCAGCGTCCGACTAGCGGAGTCCTACGAGCAGTACTTC | CSVRLAESYEQYF
NA | TRBJ2-3 | few | TRBV6-6 | TGTGCCAGCAGTCCTCTAGCAGTGGGGGGCACAGATACGCAGTATTTT | CASSPLAVGGTDTQYF
NA | TRBJ1-4 | few | TRBV28 | TGTGCCAGCAGTTTATCCACAACTAATGAAAAACTGTTTTTT | CASSLSTTNEKLFF
NA | TRBJ1-3 | NA | TRBV2 | TGTGCCAGCAGTGAAGAAGCAGGGGTGAGAGGAAACACCATATATTTT | CASSEEAGVRGNTIYF
TRBD2 | TRBJ2-2 | NA | TRBV6-2/TRBV6-3 | TGTGCCACCCGGACTAGCGGGGTCCCCGGGGAGCTGTTTTTT | CATRTSGVPGELFF
TRBD2 | TRBJ2-3 | NA | TRBV3-1 | TGTGCCAGCAGCCGTTGGACTAGCGGGAGAGCAGATACGCAGTATTTT | CASSRWTSGRADTQYF
TRBD1 | TRBJ2-1 | NA | TRBV5-1 | TGCGCCAGCAGCTTGAATCCAGGGGGCAATGAGCAGTTCTTC | CASSLNPGGNEQFF
TRBD1 | TRBJ2-1 | NA | TRBV28 | TGTGCCAGCAGTTTACGACAGGGTTGGGGTAATGAGCAGTTCTTC | CASSLRQGWGNEQFF
TRBD2 | TRBJ2-7 | NA | TRBV6-5 | TGTGCCAGCAGTGAACGGACTAGCGGGAGCTACGAGCAGTACTTC | CASSERTSGSYEQYF
TRBD2 | TRBJ2-3 | NA | TRBV19 | TGTGCCAGTAGTACAGAGGTGGGCTTTAGCGGGAGGATTCGGCGTAACACAGATACGCAGTATTTT | CASSTEVGFSGRIRRNTDTQYF
TRBD1 | TRBJ1-1 | few | TRBV12-3/TRBV12-4 | TGTGCCAGCAGTTTACAGACAGGGGCCTATGAAGCTTTCTTT | CASSLQTGAYEAFF
NA | TRBJ1-5 | few | TRBV7-8 | TGTGCCAGCAGCCCCAATCCAGGGATTAGCAATCAGCCCCAGCATTTT | CASSPNPGISNQPQHF
NA | TRBJ1-5 | few | TRBV12-3/TRBV12-4 | TGTGCCAGCAGTTTACTCGGGGCGGGCAATCAGCCCCAGCATTTT | CASSLLGAGNQPQHF
NA | TRBJ2-2 | NA | TRBV7-3 | TGTGCCAGCAGCTTAGGTGTGGGGGACACCGGGGAGCTGTTTTTT | CASSLGVGDTGELFF
NA | TRBJ2-1 | NA | TRBV11-2 | TGTGCCAGCAGCTCTTCAGGGGAGTACAATGAGCAGTTCTTC | CASSSSGEYNEQFF
TRBD2 | TRBJ2-4 | few | TRBV19 | TGTGCCAGTCGACCTAAGGGACTAGCGGTCAACATTCAGTACTTC | CASRPKGLAVNIQYF
NA | TRBJ2-5 | NA | TRBV27 | TGTGCCAGCAGTCCAAACATCATGGCTAAAGAGACCCAGTACTTC | CASSPNIMAKETQYF
TRBD2 | TRBJ2-5 | NA | TRBV6-5 | TGTGCCAGCGTTGGGAGTAGCGGGACCCAAGAGACCCAGTACTTC | CASVGSSGTQETQYF
TRBD1 | TRBJ2-6 | few | TRBV7-8 | TGTGCCAGCAGCTATTTCCGGGACAGGGGGCTTGGGGCCAACGTCCTGACTTTC | CASSYFRDRGLGANVLTF
TRBD2 | TRBJ2-1 | few | TRBV30 | TGTGCCTGGAGCGATTCCTTAGCGGGAGATTACAATGAGCAGTTCTTC | CAWSDSLAGDYNEQFF
NA | TRBJ1-1 | once | TRBV6-6 | TGTGCCAGCACCGGGTCGGTTCCCGAAGGTTTCTTT | CASTGSVPEGFF
TRBD1 | TRBJ2-5 | NA | TRBV20-1 | TGCAGTGCTAGAGAACTACGGGACAGGGGATCGCTTACTTGCGAGACCCAGTACTTC | CSARELRDRGSLTCETQYF
NA | TRBJ1-6 | NA | TRBV2 | TGTGCCAGCAGTGAAAGAGCCGACTATAATTCACCCCTCCACTTT | CASSERADYNSPLHF
TRBD1 | TRBJ1-2 | many | TRBV7-2 | TGTGCCAGCAGCTTAGGGACAGGGTCGAACTATGGCTACACCTTC | CASSLGTGSNYGYTF
TRBD1 | TRBJ1-4 | many | TRBV7-8 | TGTGCCAGCAGCTTAGAGGGACAGTGGGCAACTAATGAAAAACTGTTTTTT | CASSLEGQWATNEKLFF
NA | TRBJ1-3 | few | TRBV6-2/TRBV6-3 | TGTGCCAGCAGTTACCGAACAGGAATCTCTGGAAACACCATATATTTT | CASSYRTGISGNTIYF
NA | TRBJ2-1 | NA | TRBV7-3 | TGTGCCAGCAGCTCCCAGGGGGGTGGTAGGCAGAGCTCCTACAATGAGCAGTTCTTC | CASSSQGGGRQSSYNEQFF
NA | TRBJ1-3 | few | TRBV7-9 | TGTGCCAGCAGCTTCGGCCAGGGCTCTGGAAACACCATATATTTT | CASSFGQGSGNTIYF
NA | TRBJ1-2 | NA | TRBV19 | TGTGCCAGTAGTTCGACCGGATTGAATTATGGCTACACCTTC | CASSSTGLNYGYTF
NA | TRBJ1-6 | few | TRBV12-3/TRBV12-4 | TGTGCCAGCAGAAATACAGGGAATTCACCCCTCCACTTT | CASRNTGNSPLHF